The T cell receptor (beta chain) described here comes from a study of T cell responses to AZD1222 COVID-19 vaccine. About this clone: Its target is unknown.

The CDR3 loop spans 19 amino acids. The germline gives CDR1 LGHNA, CDR2 YNFKEQ. The V and J ends lost 1 base and 0 bases respectively, with 21 bases between them. Method: immunoSEQ multiplex PCR; TCRdb's copy keeps in-frame clones and lacks some. The sample lists 150,000 to 200,000 clones, around 92% occurring once. General study findings and limits: Females outnumbered males among donors, who were mostly white British; clonal diversity was possibly underestimated.

Sequencing was performed on peripheral blood, taken on day 0 of AZD1222 vaccination. The receptor's source is an adult in good health. This sequence joins TRBV4-2 and TRBJ1-1; tentatively, D is TRBD1 (5 bases). The CDR3 region is CASSQAARGPEGMNTEAFF. The CDR3 region has the DNA TGTGCCAGCAGCCAAGCCGCCCGGGGTCCGGAGGGGATGAACACTGAAGCTTTCTTT.